Listed here are 10 T cell receptor beta chains from one sample, sequenced in a study of blood T cells in healthy people across ages. The second PCR ran about 6 to 12 cycles with a sample-barcoded 5' primer and J-beta primers. Each CDR3 protein is one row after TCRdb ran MiXCR on the 5' RACE reads. The repertoire holds about 970,000 distinct CDR3 sequences, 51% seen once, with about a fifth in the top ten. Specimen: blood. These receptors all come from an older woman in good health.

A few counts support this clonotype. This chain uses TRBV7-9 with TRBJ2-5; D remains ambiguous. The V gene's germline CDR1 is SEHNR and CDR2 FQNEAQ (reference sequence). Trimming removed 5 bases from V and 3 bases from J, with 16 bases in between. The CDR3 covers 15 residues. The CDR3 coding sequence is TGTGCCAGCAGCCATAGACAAGAGTTGAAAGAGACCCAGTACTTC. Amino acids: CASSHRQELKETQYF.

The CDR3 coding sequence is TGTGCCAGCAGTCACAGGGAATTCTCGCGGGAGCAGTACTTC. It encodes CASSHREFSREQYF. The chain recombines TRBV28 with TRBJ2-5; D may be TRBD2 (7 bases). This CDR3 comprises 14 residues. The V and J ends lost 5 bases and 11 bases respectively, with 21 bases between them. The germline V gene encodes CDR1 MDHEN and CDR2 SYDVKM.

As for this clonotype: A read error may produce the germline difference seen at one junction end. This chain links TRBV7-2 with TRBJ2-1; D possibly corresponds to TRBD2 (5 bases). Germline CDR1 is SGHTA and CDR2 is FQGNSA. This CDR3 spans 14 amino acids. CDR3 sequence reads: CASNLGLRTYEQFF. The DNA for the CDR3 is TGTGCCAGCAACTTAGGACTTAGAACCTATGAGCAGTTCTTC.

The chain is built from TRBV4-2 and TRBJ1-1; D uncertain. Germline assignment: CDR1 LGHNA and CDR2 YNFKEQ. Trimming removed 0 bases at V and 3 bases at J, with 14 bases between. This CDR3 region has 16 residues. CDR3 loop: CASSQELGWRDTEAFF. CDR3 DNA: TGTGCCAGCAGCCAAGAGCTGGGGTGGAGGGACACTGAAGCTTTCTTT.

This CDR3 reads CSATRPSGRAIHEQYF. CDR3 nucleotides: TGCAGTGCTACCCGGCCTAGCGGGAGGGCCATTCACGAGCAGTACTTC. The chain combines TRBV20-1 with TRBJ2-5; 12 positions agree with TRBD2. The J call may be in error: the DNA end matches TRBJ2-7 better. Germline loops: CDR1 DFQATT, CDR2 SNEGSKA (reference sequence). This CDR3 region has 16 residues.

This sequence joins TRBV27 and TRBJ2-5; perhaps TRBD1 as D (6 bases). Trimming took 3 bases from V and 4 from J, leaving 12 bases between them. The CDR3 covers 14 residues. Looked up from germline, CDR1 is MNHEY and CDR2 is SMNVEV (reference sequence). This chain's CDR3 is CASSFRRGGETQYF. The DNA of the CDR3 is TGTGCCAGCAGTTTTCGCAGGGGCGGAGAGACCCAGTACTTC.

This chain joins TRBV4-3 and TRBJ2-4, with D possibly being TRBD1 (6 bases). TRBJ2-5 matches the DNA end more closely, so the J call is doubtful. Germline-derived CDR1 and CDR2 are LGHNA and YSLEER. The length of the CDR3 is 15 residues. CDR3 coding DNA: TGCGCCAGCAGCCAAGATTGGGCAGGGGAAGGGACCCAGTACTTC. Its protein is CASSQDWAGEGTQYF.

The chain recombines TRBV6-4 with TRBJ2-2; maybe TRBD1 (5 bases). V dropped 2 bases and J dropped 7 bases, with 8 bases sitting between them. This CDR3 comprises 13 residues. The germline V gene has CDR1 MRHNA and CDR2 SNTAGT. The CDR3 nucleotides are TGTGCCAGCAGTGACCAGGGTAGCGGGGAGCTGTTTTTT. Translated: CASSDQGSGELFF.

The V call is TRBV30, the J call TRBJ2-5; D gene ambiguous. The length of the CDR3 is 13 residues. Trimming pared 1 base from V and 1 base from J, leaving 7 bases between. Germline CDR1 GTSNPN, CDR2 SVGIG (reference sequence). The CDR3 DNA is TGTGCCTGGAGTGCAGGTGTCCAAGAGACCCAGTACTTC. This encodes CAWSAGVQETQYF.

Only a few counts were recorded for this clonotype. The chain joins TRBV2 to TRBJ2-5; no clear D. Germline CDR1 reads SNHLY; CDR2 reads FYNNEI. Trimming shortened V by 6 bases and J by 5 bases, and 7 bases separated the two germline ends. The CDR3 spans 11 residues. CDR3 loop: CASRVRETQYF. The DNA for the CDR3 is TGTGCCAGCAGAGTTAGGGAGACCCAGTACTTC.